What follows describes a single T cell receptor beta chain. Profiled with immunoSEQ multiplex PCR; TCRdb holds only in-frame clones, not every one. Of around 580,000 clones listed, more than 95% are singletons. This specimen comes from a study of shared clonotypes between healthy human individuals. About the study: A donor's plate count was three for CD4 naive and three for CD4 memory; CD8 naive had two and CD8 memory one.

CDR3 length equals 13 residues. CDR1 is SQVTM, CDR2 ANQGSEA, per germline. V dropped 4 bases and J dropped 1 base, with 10 bases sitting between them. Naive CD8 populations comprised CD45RO-negative cells positively selected for CCR7, excluding terminally differentiated effector memory CD45RA+ cells. This clonotype was obtained from a man in his thirties or forties in good health. Sequenced material: naive CD8+ T cells sorted from blood. The chain combines TRBV29-1 with TRBJ1-1; D unclear. The CDR3 sequence is CSVVGAENTEAFF. The CDR3 region has the DNA TGCAGCGTTGTGGGTGCGGAGAACACTGAAGCTTTCTTT.